Following are 3 T cell receptor beta chains from one sample sequenced in a study of T cells in localized non-small cell lung cancer. Data came from immunoSEQ multiplex PCR; TCRdb stores just in-frame clones and leaves some out. The sample contains 6,000 to 10,000 clones, 90% to 95% of which appear only once. Source: peripheral blood, taken before any cancer treatment. The receptor set was obtained from a woman between 35 and 70 years old with stage I lung adenocarcinoma.

This clone was seen a single time. V and J are TRBV21-1 and TRBJ2-5; the D segment call TRBD1 is taken from the table without a DNA check. TRBV21-1 is an annotated pseudogene. There are 17 residues in the CDR3. CDR3 residues: CASSTRHTQQGEETQYF. In DNA, the CDR3 is TGTGCCAGCAGCACCCGACACACACAACAGGGAGAAGAGACCCAGTACTTC.

The rearrangement joins TRBV5-1 to TRBJ2-1; 8 bases fit TRBD2. Germline V gene data show CDR1 as SGHRS and CDR2 as YFSETQ. The trim removed 3 bases at V and 8 bases at J, leaving 25 bases unmatched. The CDR3 consists of 20 residues. CDR3 loop: CASSSNGRGRSPRAMDEQFF. The CDR3 DNA reads TGCGCCAGCAGCTCGAATGGGCGCGGGAGGTCACCTAGGGCCATGGATGAGCAGTTCTTC. Supplemented by reference TRBV5-1 and TRBJ2-1, the full variable domain reads KAGVTQTPRYLIKTRGQQVTLSCSPISGHRSVSWYQQTPGQGLQFLFEYFSETQRNKGNFPGRFSGRQFSNSRSEMNVSTLELGDSALYLCASSSNGRGRSPRAMDEQFFGPGTRLTVL.

CDR3 residues: CASSVATGNEQFF. The DNA of the CDR3 is TGTGCCAGCAGCGTAGCTACCGGGAATGAGCAGTTCTTC. The V gene is TRBV9, the J gene TRBJ2-1; no reliable D call. Germline-derived CDR1 and CDR2 are SGDLS and YYNGEE. The CDR3 totals 13 residues. V was trimmed by 0 bases and J by 7 bases, leaving 8 bases between them. Supplemented by reference TRBV9 and TRBJ2-1, the full variable domain reads DSGVTQTPKHLITATGQRVTLRCSPRSGDLSVYWYQQSLDQGLQFLIQYYNGEERAKGNILERFSAQQFPDLHSELNLSSLELGDSALYFCASSVATGNEQFFGPGTRLTVL.